One and the same sample provided the 13 T cell receptor beta chains below, sequenced in a study of beta chain features in type 1 diabetes. Whole-study results and caveats: Researchers report that Type 1 diabetes patients had moderately but significantly shorter TCRB CDR3s across all four CD4+ subsets.

Expressed TCRB transcripts were sequenced after all isolated RNA was converted to cDNA. Profiled with immunoSEQ multiplex PCR; TCRdb holds only in-frame clones, not every one. The table has about 400,000 clones, around 13% seen once. These receptors' antigens are unknown. Sequencing was performed on naive CD4+ T cells from blood. The source is a woman between 18 and 29 years old with type 1 diabetes.

This clone has just a few counts. The CDR3 nucleotides read TGTGCCAGCAGCCAAGACGGGGGACTAGCGGGGGGGTACAATGAGCAGTTCTTC. This translates into CASSQDGGLAGGYNEQFF. This sequence joins TRBV5-4 and TRBJ2-1; TRBD2 aligns across 16 bases. Trimming took 4 bases from V and 4 from J; bases not matched to a gene: 8. This CDR3 has 18 residues. Germline CDR1 and CDR2: SGHNT and YYREEE (reference sequence).

The chain couples TRBV9 to TRBJ2-3; unclear D gene. The germline V gene has CDR1 SGDLS and CDR2 YYNGEE. V dropped 4 bases and J dropped 2 bases, with 5 bases sitting between them. The CDR3 is made up of 12 amino acids. The CDR3 here is CASSPVTDTQYF. In nucleotides, the CDR3 is TGTGCCAGCAGCCCCGTCACAGATACGCAGTATTTT.

The V and J genes are TRBV9 and TRBJ2-3; D remains ambiguous. Per germline, CDR1 SGDLS and CDR2 YYNGEE. CDR3 length equals 11 residues. V lost 5 bases and J 8 bases, leaving 9 bases between the germline ends. The CDR3 loop is CASSSAFTQYF. CDR3 nucleotide sequence: TGTGCCAGCAGTTCTGCGTTTACGCAGTATTTT.

This clone was seen a few times. The genes are TRBV5-1 and TRBJ2-6, with a weak D call TRBD2 (5 bases). Trimming left V 0 bases short and J 2 bases short, with 15 bases between. Germline V lookup: CDR1 SGHRS, CDR2 YFSETQ. The CDR3 sequence is 18 residues long. The CDR3 region has the DNA TGCGCCAGCAGCTTGGTACCCCGCGGGCAGGCTGGGGCCAACGTCCTGACTTTC. This sequence encodes CASSLVPRGQAGANVLTF.

This clone showed up just a few times. The V and J genes are TRBV5-6 and TRBJ1-3, with 7 bases matching TRBD1. The CDR3 runs 14 residues. CDR1 and CDR2 (germline): SGHDT, YYEEEE. The V segment lost 7 bases and the J segment 6 bases; nucleotides outside the gene matches: 10. CDR3 region: CASGQGTVVNTIYF. The CDR3 DNA reads as TGTGCCAGCGGCCAGGGGACAGTCGTAAACACCATATATTTT. Combining the CDR3 with reference TRBV5-6 and TRBJ1-3 gives the whole variable domain DAGVTQSPTHLIKTRGQQVTLRCSPKSGHDTVSWYQQALGQGPQFIFQYYEEEERQRGNFPDRFSGHQFPNYSSELNVNALLLGDSALYLCASGQGTVVNTIYFGEGSWLTVV.

The rearrangement uses TRBV5-4 and TRBJ2-5; tentatively, D is TRBD2 (5 bases). The V gene lost 4 bases and the J gene lost 2 bases, with 18 bases spanning the gap. Germline V CDR1 and CDR2: SGHNT, YYREEE (reference sequence). The CDR3 length is 16 residues. CDR3 bases: TGTGCCAGCAGCACCGATCTTCGTCGGGAACAAGAGACCCAGTACTTC. Protein: CASSTDLRREQETQYF.

The genes are TRBV6-5 and TRBJ2-1, with D perhaps matching TRBD1 (5 bases). This CDR3 is 12 amino acids long. The germline V gene has CDR1 MNHEY and CDR2 SVGAGI. The V and J ends lost 2 bases and 11 bases respectively, with 10 bases between them. This CDR3 is CASSYAQGKQFF. The CDR3, as DNA: TGTGCCAGCAGTTACGCGCAGGGTAAGCAGTTCTTC.

This clone was counted only a few times. Other nucleotide sequences in the sample specify the same CDR3. The chain recombines TRBV7-2 with TRBJ2-7; TRBD2 matches at 11 bases. V lost 1 base and J lost 4; bases outside the gene matches: 3. CDR3 size: 15 residues. Germline V gives CDR1 SGHTA, CDR2 FQGNSA. The CDR3 coding sequence is TGTGCCAGCAGCTTAGATGCTAGCGGGGGGTACGAGCAGTACTTC. Protein product: CASSLDASGGYEQYF.

The rearrangement links TRBV4-3 to TRBJ1-1; tentatively, D is TRBD1 (6 bases). The CDR3 spans 15 residues. From germline, CDR1 is LGHNA and CDR2 YSLEER. Trimming cost V 1 base and J 4 bases, with 13 bases left between them. CDR3 protein: CASSQARGGSTEAFF. As DNA, the CDR3 is TGCGCCAGCAGCCAAGCCAGGGGAGGGAGCACTGAAGCTTTCTTT.

This chain links TRBV2 with TRBJ2-1; 8 bases are shared with TRBD2. The V and J ends lost 8 bases and 7 bases, in that order; junction bases with no gene match: 13. Germline V gene lookup returns CDR1 SNHLY and CDR2 FYNNEI. The CDR3 is 15 amino acids. The CDR3 loop is CASQAGLAALNEQFF. CDR3 nucleotides: TGTGCCAGCCAGGCCGGACTAGCCGCCCTAAATGAGCAGTTCTTC.

CDR3 nucleotides: TGTGCCAGCAGCTTGGGACTCTCCTCCTACAATGAGCAGTTCTTC. It encodes CASSLGLSSYNEQFF. V usage is TRBV11-2 and J usage is TRBJ2-1; the D gene is possibly TRBD2 (6 bases). V lost 3 bases and J lost 0, with 9 bases in between. The length of the CDR3 is 15 residues. Germline CDR1 and CDR2: SGHAT and FQNNGV.

The chain combines TRBV29-1 with TRBJ2-1; no reliable D call. The CDR3 spans 14 residues. Germline CDR1 reads SQVTM; CDR2 reads ANQGSEA. The germline V and J ends were trimmed by 7 bases and 7 bases, with 20 bases remaining between them. As DNA, the CDR3 is TGCAGCGCCACAAACCTGGCAGGCATAAATGAGCAGTTCTTC. Its translation: CSATNLAGINEQFF.

The chain has TRBV4-3 and TRBJ2-7, with D possibly being TRBD2 (6 bases). V was shortened by 1 base and J by 2 bases, with 15 bases between the two germline ends. The CDR3 consists of 16 residues. Germline values: CDR1 LGHNA, CDR2 YSLEER. The CDR3: CASSQGRDAWPYEQYF. CDR3 nucleotide sequence: TGCGCCAGCAGCCAAGGGCGGGACGCCTGGCCCTACGAGCAGTACTTC.